This is a list of T cell receptor beta chains from one sample in a study of blood T cell repertoires in COVID-19. Sequencing used immunoSEQ multiplex PCR; TCRdb keeps in-frame clones, though not all of them. The profile covers about 170,000 clones, with around 81% appearing a single time and approximately 10% taken by the ten largest. The source material was peripheral blood. Receptor source: a man aged 70-80 years with active or convalescent COVID-19. Both conserved end residues are part of each CDR3. The D gene is left open where the match is weak. Clone size appears in some rows only: once, few, many, or a class for an expanded clone.

d_gene,v_gene,abundance,j_gene,CDR3aa,CDR3nt
.,TRBV3-1/TRBV3-2,.,TRBJ1-6,CASSYTYNSPLHF,TGTGCCAGCAGTTACACCTATAATTCACCCCTCCACTTT
TRBD1,TRBV6-1,once,TRBJ2-7,CASSEATGTVYEQYF,TGTGCCAGCAGTGAAGCCACCGGGACAGTATACGAGCAGTACTTC
.,TRBV5-6,.,TRBJ2-6,CASSVGITGANVLTF,TGTGCCAGCAGCGTCGGGATAACTGGGGCCAACGTCCTGACTTTC
TRBD2,TRBV19,.,TRBJ2-7,CASSIQTSGVSYEQYF,TGTGCCAGTAGTATCCAAACTAGCGGGGTGAGTTACGAGCAGTACTTC
.,TRBV7-7,.,TRBJ2-7,CASSIDRYYEQYF,TGTGCTAGCAGCATAGACAGGTACTACGAGCAGTACTTC
TRBD2,TRBV5-1,.,TRBJ2-2,CASSQQGGQNTGELFF,TGCGCCAGCAGCCAGCAGGGAGGGCAGAACACCGGGGAGCTGTTTTTT
.,TRBV19,.,TRBJ1-5,CASNRRGEIRSNQPQHF,TGTGCCAGTAACCGGCGGGGGGAAATAAGGAGCAATCAGCCCCAGCATTTT
.,TRBV9,.,TRBJ1-4,CASSIGTGYGATNEKLFF,TGTGCCAGCAGCATAGGGACGGGATACGGGGCAACTAATGAAAAACTGTTTTTT
.,TRBV6-2/TRBV6-3,.,TRBJ2-7,CASSYERKNYEQYF,TGTGCCAGCAGTTACGAGAGGAAGAACTACGAGCAGTACTTC
TRBD1,TRBV20-1,.,TRBJ2-2,CSASMTGGGHTGELFF,TGCAGTGCTAGTATGACAGGGGGCGGACACACCGGGGAGCTGTTTTTT
TRBD1,TRBV18,.,TRBJ2-7,CASSPKGTGIYEQYF,TGTGCCAGCTCACCAAAAGGGACAGGAATCTACGAGCAGTACTTC
.,TRBV21-1,.,TRBJ1-2,CASRVDYGYTF,TGTGCCAGCAGGGTAGACTATGGCTACACCTTC
.,TRBV7-8,.,TRBJ2-7,CASSFGAGPRATYEQYF,TGTGCCAGCAGCTTTGGGGCGGGACCCCGGGCGACCTACGAGCAGTACTTC
TRBD1,TRBV7-3,.,TRBJ2-5,CASSTRTGGWETQYF,TGTGCCAGCAGCACCCGGACAGGGGGCTGGGAGACCCAGTACTTC
.,TRBV3-1/TRBV3-2,.,TRBJ2-1,CASSPRGSLINNEQFF,TGTGCCAGCAGCCCAAGAGGTAGCCTCATTAACAATGAGCAGTTCTTC
TRBD1,TRBV5-1,.,TRBJ1-1,CASSGGQGVNTEAFF,TGCGCCAGCAGCGGAGGACAGGGTGTGAACACTGAAGCTTTCTTT
TRBD2,TRBV9,.,TRBJ2-1,CASSAVFGRAGFYNEQFF,TGTGCCAGCAGCGCGGTTTTCGGGAGGGCCGGCTTTTACAATGAGCAGTTCTTC
.,TRBV4-1,.,TRBJ1-1,CASSQAGGGWSEAFF,TGCGCCAGCAGCCAAGCGGGGGGAGGGTGGTCTGAAGCTTTCTTT
TRBD2,TRBV7-6,.,TRBJ2-3,CASSLPGLAGEADTQYF,TGTGCCAGCAGCCTACCGGGACTAGCGGGGGAGGCAGATACGCAGTATTTT
TRBD2,TRBV6-2/TRBV6-3,.,TRBJ2-7,CASSYSLGLAGWDEQYF,TGTGCCAGCAGTTACTCCTTGGGACTAGCGGGATGGGACGAGCAGTACTTC
TRBD2,TRBV28,.,TRBJ2-1,CASSSPGLAGGLYNEQFF,TGTGCCAGCAGTTCCCCGGGACTAGCGGGAGGGCTTTACAATGAGCAGTTCTTC
.,TRBV5-4,once,TRBJ2-7,CASSNTVAFSYEQYF,TGTGCCAGCAGTAACACAGTTGCCTTCTCCTACGAGCAGTACTTC
TRBD2,TRBV29-1,.,TRBJ2-1,CSVAKGGGSEQFF,TGCAGCGTAGCAAAGGGAGGCGGGAGTGAGCAGTTCTTC
.,TRBV4-3,few,TRBJ2-7,CASSQEKGGGLSYEQYF,TGCGCCAGCAGCCAAGAAAAGGGAGGGGGACTCTCCTACGAGCAGTACTTC
.,TRBV30,.,TRBJ2-2,CAWSKNSNTGELFF,TGTGCCTGGAGTAAAAACTCGAACACCGGGGAGCTGTTTTTT
.,TRBV28,.,TRBJ1-1,CASRPPGSTEAFF,TGTGCCAGCAGACCTCCGGGATCCACTGAAGCTTTCTTT
TRBD1,TRBV19,.,TRBJ2-1,CATRDRGFRNEQFF,TGTGCCACCCGGGACAGGGGATTTCGCAATGAGCAGTTCTTC
.,TRBV20-1,once,TRBJ1-2,CSATEFPGYTF,TGCAGTGCTACGGAGTTCCCTGGCTACACCTTC
TRBD2,TRBV6-4,once,TRBJ2-1,CASSRWSGSSYNEQFF,TGTGCCAGCAGTCGCTGGAGCGGGAGCTCCTACAATGAGCAGTTCTTC
.,TRBV13,.,TRBJ2-5,CASSSRPGFQETQYF,TGTGCCAGCAGCTCCCGCCCGGGGTTCCAAGAGACCCAGTACTTC
TRBD1,TRBV7-9,.,TRBJ2-1,CASSFSGTGGYYNEQFF,TGTGCCAGCAGCTTCTCCGGGACAGGGGGATACTACAATGAGCAGTTCTTC
TRBD1,TRBV3-1/TRBV3-2,.,TRBJ2-7,CASSRGQISSYEQYF,TGTGCCAGCAGCCGGGGACAGATTTCCTCCTACGAGCAGTACTTC
TRBD1,TRBV2,.,TRBJ1-2,CASTSSPGQGYGGYTF,TGTGCCAGCACCTCCTCCCCGGGACAGGGTTATGGTGGCTACACCTTC
.,TRBV27,.,TRBJ2-7,CASSFISGGGGQYF,TGTGCCAGCAGTTTTATTTCGGGGGGCGGGGGGCAGTACTTC
TRBD1,TRBV4-3,once,TRBJ1-5,CASSQATGQGAQPQHF,TGCGCCAGCAGCCAAGCTACGGGACAGGGCGCTCAGCCCCAGCATTTT
TRBD1,TRBV6-5,.,TRBJ1-5,CASSSRQGANQPQHF,TGTGCCAGCAGTTCCAGACAGGGGGCCAACCAGCCCCAGCATTTT
TRBD2,TRBV10-2,.,TRBJ2-1,CASSDIAGGGNEQFF,TGCGCCAGCAGTGACATAGCGGGGGGAGGCAATGAGCAGTTCTTC
TRBD1,TRBV11-2,.,TRBJ1-4,CASSTRSAGGTNEKLFF,TGTGCCAGCAGCACACGATCCGCAGGGGGCACTAATGAAAAACTGTTTTTT
.,TRBV5-4,.,TRBJ2-2,CASSLSPGAHTGELFF,TGTGCCAGCAGCTTGTCCCCAGGGGCGCACACCGGGGAGCTGTTTTTT
.,TRBV6-6,.,TRBJ1-2,CASSSDTTGGYTF,TGTGCCAGCAGTTCCGACACGACGGGGGGCTACACCTTC
.,TRBV19,.,TRBJ1-6,CASRGDRSNSPLHF,TGTGCCAGTAGAGGAGACAGGAGTAATTCACCCCTCCACTTT
TRBD1,TRBV3-1/TRBV3-2,.,TRBJ2-3,CASSPRDTGADTQYF,TGTGCCAGCAGCCCCCGGGACACAGGGGCAGATACGCAGTATTTT
TRBD1,TRBV7-9,.,TRBJ1-2,CASDSTGTESVNYGYTF,TGTGCCAGCGACTCTACCGGGACAGAATCCGTTAACTATGGCTACACCTTC
TRBD1,TRBV11-2,.,TRBJ1-1,CASSRQGGGTEAFF,TGTGCCAGCAGCCGACAGGGAGGAGGCACTGAAGCTTTCTTT
.,TRBV6-2/TRBV6-3,few,TRBJ2-1,CASSQTSLNEQFF,TGTGCCAGCAGTCAAACTAGCCTCAATGAGCAGTTCTTC
.,TRBV9,.,TRBJ2-1,CASSVGLAYNEQFF,TGTGCCAGCAGCGTGGGCCTAGCATACAATGAGCAGTTCTTC